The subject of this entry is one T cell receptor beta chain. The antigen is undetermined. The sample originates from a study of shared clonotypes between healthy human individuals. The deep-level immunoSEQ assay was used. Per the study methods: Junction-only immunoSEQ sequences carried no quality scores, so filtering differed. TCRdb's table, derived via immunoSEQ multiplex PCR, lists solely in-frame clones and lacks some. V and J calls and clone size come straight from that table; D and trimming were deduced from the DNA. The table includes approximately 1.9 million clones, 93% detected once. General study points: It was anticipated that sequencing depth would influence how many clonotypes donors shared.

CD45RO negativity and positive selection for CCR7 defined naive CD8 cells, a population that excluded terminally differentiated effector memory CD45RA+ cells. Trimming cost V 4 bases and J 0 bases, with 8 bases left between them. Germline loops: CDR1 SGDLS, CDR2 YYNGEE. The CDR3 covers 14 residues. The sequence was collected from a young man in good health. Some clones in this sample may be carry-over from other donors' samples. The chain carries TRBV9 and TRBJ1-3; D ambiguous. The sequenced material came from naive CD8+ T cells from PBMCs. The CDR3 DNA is TGTGCCAGCAGCCCTATCGCCTCTGGAAACACCATATATTTT. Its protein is CASSPIASGNTIYF.